This T cell receptor (beta chain) was recovered during a study of T cell repertoires in cytomegalovirus infection. The overall study: Indications came from public TCR beta signatures; they pointed to CMV infection and to a matching HLA type. Whole-study findings and limits: People with CMV and the relevant HLA were identified by cumulative public TCR beta family frequency. It was HLA-C-restricted CMV-specific TCR beta clonotypes that dominated the response ex vivo.

V was trimmed by 6 bases and J by 2 bases, leaving 16 bases between them. The germline CDR1 and CDR2 sequences are KGHSH and LQKENI. The CDR3 consists of 15 residues. This clonotype was counted only a few times. Its antigen remains unidentified. TCRdb passed the reads through MiXCR, listing each CDR3 protein once. The sample has some 310,000 distinct CDR3 sequences; roughly 25% are singletons. This clonotype was obtained from a human donor in good health (CMV status not recorded). Some clones in this sample may be carry-over from other donors' samples. The chain carries TRBV18 and TRBJ1-2; no reliable D call. The source was cultured PBMCs, collected from culture after CMV antigen stimulation. CDR3 amino acids: CASSETKDVNYGYTF. In nucleotides, the CDR3 is TGTGCCAGCTCGGAGACCAAGGACGTAAACTATGGCTACACCTTC.